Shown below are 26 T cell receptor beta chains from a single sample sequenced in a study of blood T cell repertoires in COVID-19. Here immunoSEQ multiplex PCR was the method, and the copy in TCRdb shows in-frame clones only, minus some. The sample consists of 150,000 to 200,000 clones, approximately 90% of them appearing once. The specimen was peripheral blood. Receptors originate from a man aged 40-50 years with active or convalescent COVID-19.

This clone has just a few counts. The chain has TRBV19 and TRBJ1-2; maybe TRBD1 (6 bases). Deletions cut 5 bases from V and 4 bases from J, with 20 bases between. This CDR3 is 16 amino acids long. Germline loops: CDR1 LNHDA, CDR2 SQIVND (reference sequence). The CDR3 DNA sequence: TGTGCCAGTAGTTCGCCAGGGGCCCGGCAAACCTATGGCTACACCTTC. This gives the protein CASSSPGARQTYGYTF.

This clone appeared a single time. The CDR3 region has the DNA TGTGCCAGCAGTCCATTGAACACCGGGGAGCTGTTTTTT. Translating it yields CASSPLNTGELFF. This chain joins TRBV6-5 and TRBJ2-2; D not certain. Trimming shortened V by 5 bases and J by 1 base, and 5 bases separated the two germline ends. The length of the CDR3 is 13 residues. Germline CDR1 reads MNHEY; CDR2 reads SVGAGI.

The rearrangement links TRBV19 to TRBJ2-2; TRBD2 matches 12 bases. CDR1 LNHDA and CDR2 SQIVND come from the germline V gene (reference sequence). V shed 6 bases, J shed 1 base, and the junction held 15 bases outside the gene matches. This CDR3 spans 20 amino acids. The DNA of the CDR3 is TGTGCCAGTAGCTCGACAGGGGGTCTAGCGGGAGGGCGGAACACCGGGGAGCTGTTTTTT. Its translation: CASSSTGGLAGGRNTGELFF.

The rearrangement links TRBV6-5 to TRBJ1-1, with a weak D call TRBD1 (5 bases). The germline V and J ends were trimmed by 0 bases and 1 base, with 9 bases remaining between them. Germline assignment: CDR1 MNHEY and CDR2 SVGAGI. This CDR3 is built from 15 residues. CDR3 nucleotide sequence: TGTGCCAGCAGTTACTCCCATACAGGGAACACTGAAGCTTTCTTT. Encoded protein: CASSYSHTGNTEAFF.

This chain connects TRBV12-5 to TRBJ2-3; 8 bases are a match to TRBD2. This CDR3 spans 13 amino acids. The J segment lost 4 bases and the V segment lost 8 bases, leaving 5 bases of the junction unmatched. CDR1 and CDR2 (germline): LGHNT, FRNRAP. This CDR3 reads CASTGGLSDTQYF. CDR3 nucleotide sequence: TGTGCTAGTACGGGGGGGCTGTCAGATACGCAGTATTTT.

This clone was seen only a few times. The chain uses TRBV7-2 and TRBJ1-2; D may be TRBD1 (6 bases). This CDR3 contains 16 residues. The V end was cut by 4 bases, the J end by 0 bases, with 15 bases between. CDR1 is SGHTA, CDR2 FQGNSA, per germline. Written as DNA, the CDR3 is TGTGCCAGCAGCTACCGCCTAGGGGGATCTAACTATGGCTACACCTTC. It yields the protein CASSYRLGGSNYGYTF.

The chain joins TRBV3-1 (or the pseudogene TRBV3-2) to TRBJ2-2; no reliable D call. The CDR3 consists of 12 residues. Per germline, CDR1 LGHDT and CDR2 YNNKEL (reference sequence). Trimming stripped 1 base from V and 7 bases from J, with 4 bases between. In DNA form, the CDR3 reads TGTGCCAGCAGCCAAGGTCACGGGGAGCTGTTTTTT. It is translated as CASSQGHGELFF.

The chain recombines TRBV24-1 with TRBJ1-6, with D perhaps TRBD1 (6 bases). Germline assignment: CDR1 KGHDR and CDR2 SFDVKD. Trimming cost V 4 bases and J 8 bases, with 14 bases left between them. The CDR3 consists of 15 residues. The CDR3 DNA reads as TGTGCCACCAGTGAGTCCAGGGGATGGCATTCACCCCTCCACTTT. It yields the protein CATSESRGWHSPLHF.

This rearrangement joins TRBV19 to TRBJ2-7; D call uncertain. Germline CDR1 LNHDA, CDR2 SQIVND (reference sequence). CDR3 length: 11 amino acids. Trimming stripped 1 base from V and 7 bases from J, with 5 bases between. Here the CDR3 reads CASSIGREQYF. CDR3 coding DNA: TGTGCCAGTAGTATAGGGCGGGAGCAGTACTTC.

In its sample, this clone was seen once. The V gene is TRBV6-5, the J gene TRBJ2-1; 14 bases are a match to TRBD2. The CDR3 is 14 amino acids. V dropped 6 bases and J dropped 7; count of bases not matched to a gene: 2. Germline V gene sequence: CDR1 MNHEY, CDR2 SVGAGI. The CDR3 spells CASRRTSGRNEQFF. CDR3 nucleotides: TGTGCCAGCAGACGGACTAGCGGGAGGAATGAGCAGTTCTTC.

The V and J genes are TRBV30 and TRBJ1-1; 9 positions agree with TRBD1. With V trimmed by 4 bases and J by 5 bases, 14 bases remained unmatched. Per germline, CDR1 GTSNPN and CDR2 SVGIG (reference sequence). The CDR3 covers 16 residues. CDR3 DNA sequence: TGTGCCTGGATCCACCGGACAGGGGCCTCTGGGACTGAAGCTTTCTTT. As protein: CAWIHRTGASGTEAFF.

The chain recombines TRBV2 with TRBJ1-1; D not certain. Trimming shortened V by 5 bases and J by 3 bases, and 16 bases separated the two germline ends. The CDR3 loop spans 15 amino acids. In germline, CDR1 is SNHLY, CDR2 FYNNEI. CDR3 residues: CASSRRAYSDTEAFF. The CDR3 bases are TGTGCCAGCAGTCGCCGGGCTTATAGCGACACTGAAGCTTTCTTT.

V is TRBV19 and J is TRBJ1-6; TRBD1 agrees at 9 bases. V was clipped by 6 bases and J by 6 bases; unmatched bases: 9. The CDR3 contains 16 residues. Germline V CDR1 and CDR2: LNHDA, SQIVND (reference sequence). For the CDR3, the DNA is TGTGCCAGTAGCTCCGGGACAGGGCTTTCTAATTCACCCCTCCACTTT. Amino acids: CASSSGTGLSNSPLHF.

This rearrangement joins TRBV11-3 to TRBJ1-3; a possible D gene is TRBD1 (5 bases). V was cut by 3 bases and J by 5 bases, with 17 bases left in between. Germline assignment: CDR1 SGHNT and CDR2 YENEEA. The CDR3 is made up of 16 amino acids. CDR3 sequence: CASSFIMTERRNTIYF. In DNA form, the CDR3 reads TGTGCCAGCAGCTTTATAATGACAGAGAGGAGAAACACCATATATTTT.

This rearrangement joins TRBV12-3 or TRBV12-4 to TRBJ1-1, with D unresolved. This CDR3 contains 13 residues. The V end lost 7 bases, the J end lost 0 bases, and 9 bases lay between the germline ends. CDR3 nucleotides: TGTGCCAGCACCCCGGAGCTGAACACTGAAGCTTTCTTT. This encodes CASTPELNTEAFF.

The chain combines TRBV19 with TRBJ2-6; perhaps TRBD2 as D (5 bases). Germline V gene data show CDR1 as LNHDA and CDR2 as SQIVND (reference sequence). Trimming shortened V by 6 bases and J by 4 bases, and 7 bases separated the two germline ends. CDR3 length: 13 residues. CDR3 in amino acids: CASRWEGANVLTF. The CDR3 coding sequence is TGTGCCAGTAGATGGGAGGGGGCCAACGTCCTGACTTTC.

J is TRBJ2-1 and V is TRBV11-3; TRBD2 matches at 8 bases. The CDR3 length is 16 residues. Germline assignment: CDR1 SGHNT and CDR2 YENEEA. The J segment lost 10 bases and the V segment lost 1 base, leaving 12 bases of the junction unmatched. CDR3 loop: CASSLAAGAVGREQFF. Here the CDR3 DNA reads TGTGCCAGCAGCTTAGCAGCGGGAGCCGTGGGCAGGGAGCAGTTCTTC.

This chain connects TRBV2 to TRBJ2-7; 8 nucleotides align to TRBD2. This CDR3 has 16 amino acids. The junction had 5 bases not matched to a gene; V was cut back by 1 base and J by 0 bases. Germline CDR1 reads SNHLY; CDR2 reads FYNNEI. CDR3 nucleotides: TGTGCCAGCAGTGAAGACGAGCGGGAGAGCTCCTACGAGCAGTACTTC. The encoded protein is CASSEDERESSYEQYF. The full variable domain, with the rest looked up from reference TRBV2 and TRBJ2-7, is EPEVTQTPSHQVTQMGQEVILRCVPISNHLYFYWYRQILGQKVEFLVSFYNNEISEKSEIFDDQFSVERPDGSNFTLKIRSTKLEDSAMYFCASSEDERESSYEQYFGPGTRLTVT.

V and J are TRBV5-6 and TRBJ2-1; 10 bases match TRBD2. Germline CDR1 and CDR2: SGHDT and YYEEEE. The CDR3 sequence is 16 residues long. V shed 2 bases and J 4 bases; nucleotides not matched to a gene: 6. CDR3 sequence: CASSFVFSGGYNEQFF. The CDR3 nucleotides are TGTGCCAGCAGCTTTGTCTTTAGCGGGGGGTACAATGAGCAGTTCTTC.

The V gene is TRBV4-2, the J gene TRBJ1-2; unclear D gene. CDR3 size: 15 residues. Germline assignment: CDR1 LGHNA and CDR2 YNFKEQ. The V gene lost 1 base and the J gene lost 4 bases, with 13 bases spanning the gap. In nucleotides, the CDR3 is TGTGCCAGCAGCCAAGTTAATGAGGGTAGCTATGGCTACACCTTC. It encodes CASSQVNEGSYGYTF.

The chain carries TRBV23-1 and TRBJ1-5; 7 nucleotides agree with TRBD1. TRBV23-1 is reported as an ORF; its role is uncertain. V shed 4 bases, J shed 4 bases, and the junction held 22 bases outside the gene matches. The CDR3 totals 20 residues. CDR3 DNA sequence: TGCGCCAGCAGTCTCCCCAAGACAGGGTCGAACCCAGTAGGGAATCAGCCCCAGCATTTT. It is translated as CASSLPKTGSNPVGNQPQHF.

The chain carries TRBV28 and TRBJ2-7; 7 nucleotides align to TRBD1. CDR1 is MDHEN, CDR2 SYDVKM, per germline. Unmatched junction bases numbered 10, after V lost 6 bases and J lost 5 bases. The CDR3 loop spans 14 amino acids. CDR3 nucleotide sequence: TGTGCCAGCAGCTACAGGGGCCCGGCGGACGAGCAGTACTTC. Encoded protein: CASSYRGPADEQYF.

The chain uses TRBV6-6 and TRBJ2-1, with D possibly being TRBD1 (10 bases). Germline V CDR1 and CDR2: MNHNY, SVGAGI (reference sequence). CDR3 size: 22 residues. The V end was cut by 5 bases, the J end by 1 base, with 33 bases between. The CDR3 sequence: CASSPGQGSIAGVVRSYNEQFF. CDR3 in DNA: TGTGCCAGCAGTCCGGGACAGGGGAGTATAGCGGGAGTGGTGAGGTCCTACAATGAGCAGTTCTTC.

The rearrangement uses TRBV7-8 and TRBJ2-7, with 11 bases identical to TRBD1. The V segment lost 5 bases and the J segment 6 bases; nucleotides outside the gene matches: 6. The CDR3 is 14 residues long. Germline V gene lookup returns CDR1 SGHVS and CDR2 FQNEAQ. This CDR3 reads CASSPRTGGSEQYF. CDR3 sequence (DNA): TGTGCCAGCAGCCCAAGGACAGGGGGCTCCGAGCAGTACTTC.

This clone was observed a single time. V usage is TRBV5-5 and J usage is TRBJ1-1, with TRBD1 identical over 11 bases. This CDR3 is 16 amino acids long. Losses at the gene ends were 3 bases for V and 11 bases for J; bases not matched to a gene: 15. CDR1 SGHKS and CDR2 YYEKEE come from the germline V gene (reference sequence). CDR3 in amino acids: CASSSVSGTGGNGAFF. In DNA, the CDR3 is TGTGCCAGCAGCTCAGTGTCCGGGACAGGGGGTAACGGGGCTTTCTTT.

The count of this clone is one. The CDR3 here is CASSYDRFNTEAFF. CDR3 nucleotides: TGTGCCAGCAGTTACGACAGGTTTAACACTGAAGCTTTCTTT. This rearrangement joins TRBV6-2 or TRBV6-3 to TRBJ1-1, with a tentative D call TRBD1 (6 bases). V was cut by 2 bases and J by 2 bases, with 9 bases left in between. This CDR3 comprises 14 residues. Germline V lookup: CDR1 MNHEY, CDR2 SVGEGT.